This is a list of T cell receptor beta chains from one sample in a study of T cells in Graves' hyperthyroidism and ophthalmopathy. Each CDR3 protein is one row after TCRdb ran MiXCR on the multiplex PCR reads. The sample lists a few hundred thousand distinct CDR3 sequences, approximately 14% occurring once. Sequenced input: blood. Receptor source: a woman between 18 and 30 years old with Graves' hyperthyroidism. CDR3s include the opening cysteine and the closing phenylalanine or tryptophan. The D gene is left open where the match is weak. For some rows the clone size is stated as once, few or many, or as a class when expanded; others skip it.

V gene	J gene	clone size	D gene	CDR3 protein	CDR3 DNA
TRBV2	TRBJ1-1	many	TRBD1	CATQQGAKGAFF	TGTGCCACTCAACAGGGGGCAAAGGGTGCTTTCTTT
TRBV20-1	TRBJ1-1	many	TRBD1	CSASGQMNTEAFF	TGCAGTGCATCGGGACAGATGAACACTGAAGCTTTCTTT
TRBV28	TRBJ1-1	NA	NA	CASSLTLRDTEAFF	TGTGCCAGTTCGCTCACCCTACGGGACACTGAAGCTTTCTTT
TRBV28	TRBJ2-1	many	TRBD2	CASLETSGQNYNEQFF	TGTGCCAGCCTTGAGACTAGCGGACAAAACTACAATGAGCAGTTCTTC
TRBV5-1	TRBJ1-2	few	NA	CASSLDRTYGYTF	TGTGCCAGCAGCTTAGACAGAACCTATGGCTACACCTTC
TRBV20-1	TRBJ1-2	few	TRBD1	CSARDNKGAIYGYTF	TGCAGTGCTAGAGATAATAAGGGGGCAATCTATGGCTACACCTTC
TRBV11-2	TRBJ2-1	many	TRBD2	CASRIAGDEQFF	TGTGCCAGCAGGATAGCGGGAGATGAGCAGTTCTTC
TRBV5-6	TRBJ1-2	many	NA	CASSRGTTRDYTF	TGTGCCAGCAGCCGGGGGACTACCCGCGACTACACCTTC
TRBV12-3/TRBV12-4	TRBJ1-1	many	NA	CASSFQRPMNTEAFF	TGTGCCAGCAGTTTTCAACGGCCGATGAACACTGAAGCTTTCTTT
TRBV7-9	TRBJ2-1	many	NA	CASSLARTEQFF	TGTGCCAGCAGCTTAGCCAGGACTGAGCAGTTCTTC
TRBV6-1	TRBJ1-5	many	NA	CASRQGNNQPQHF	TGTGCCAGCAGACAGGGCAACAATCAGCCCCAGCATTTT
TRBV5-4	TRBJ2-3	NA	TRBD1	CASSLTGTGIYTQYF	TGTGCCAGCAGCTTGACCGGGACAGGGATTTATACGCAGTATTTT
TRBV11-2	TRBJ2-5	many	TRBD2	CASSPTGRGEGETQYF	TGTGCCAGCAGCCCCACGGGTCGGGGGGAGGGGGAGACCCAGTACTTC
TRBV12-3/TRBV12-4	TRBJ2-1	few	TRBD2	CATAFPGLAGHNEQFF	TGTGCCACCGCGTTTCCGGGACTAGCGGGTCACAATGAGCAGTTCTTC
TRBV9	TRBJ2-3	many	TRBD2	CASSVSLAGADTQYF	TGTGCCAGCAGCGTAAGTCTAGCGGGAGCAGATACGCAGTATTTT
TRBV7-9	TRBJ1-4	NA	NA	CASSFGQGAEKLFF	NA
TRBV28	TRBJ2-7	many	TRBD2	CASSLIAGVKVSNEQYF	TGTGCCAGCAGTTTGATAGCGGGAGTGAAGGTGAGCAACGAGCAGTACTTC
TRBV30	TRBJ2-3	many	NA	CAWSGPGRDTQYF	TGTGCCTGGTCGGGCCCAGGGAGAGATACGCAGTATTTT
TRBV28	TRBJ1-4	many	TRBD1	CASSPMTGRNEKLFF	TGTGCCAGCAGCCCAATGACAGGGAGGAATGAAAAACTGTTTTTT
TRBV28	TRBJ1-1	many	TRBD1	CASRIPGQTNTEAFF	TGTGCCAGCAGAATTCCGGGACAGACGAACACTGAAGCTTTCTTT
TRBV6-1	TRBJ1-2	few	NA	CASSVDRRQGYTF	TGTGCCAGCAGTGTAGACAGACGGCAAGGCTACACCTTC
TRBV27	TRBJ1-4	few	NA	CASSLQAVNEKLFF	TGTGCCAGCAGTTTACAGGCGGTCAATGAAAAACTGTTTTTT
TRBV20-1	TRBJ2-3	many	NA	CSAPKRTDTQYF	TGCAGTGCTCCTAAAAGGACAGATACGCAGTATTTT
TRBV20-1	TRBJ1-5	many	NA	CSARDYRARQPQHF	TGCAGTGCTAGAGATTACCGGGCCCGGCAGCCCCAGCATTTT
TRBV6-1	TRBJ2-7	NA	NA	CAGRALGPSSYEQYF	TGTGCCGGCAGGGCTCTCGGACCCTCCTCCTACGAGCAGTACTTC
TRBV29-1	TRBJ1-2	NA	NA	CSVEEREDVFNYGYTF	TGCAGCGTTGAAGAAAGAGAGGACGTATTTAACTATGGCTACACCTTC
TRBV28	TRBJ2-1	many	NA	CAGGGQNYNEQFF	TGTGCCGGAGGGGGACAGAACTACAATGAGCAGTTCTTC
TRBV11-2	TRBJ2-1	many	NA	CASRLDRALYNEQFF	TGTGCCAGCAGACTTGACAGAGCCCTCTACAATGAGCAGTTCTTC
TRBV7-3	TRBJ2-3	NA	NA	CASSLTGTTDTQYF	TGTGCCAGCAGCTTAACCGGGACCACAGATACGCAGTATTTT
TRBV15	TRBJ2-2	many	NA	CATSRVYTGELFF	TGTGCCACCAGCAGAGTCTACACCGGGGAGCTGTTTTTT
TRBV4-1	TRBJ1-2	NA	NA	CASSQDRASYGYTF	TGCGCCAGCAGCCAAGACAGGGCATCCTATGGCTACACCTTC
TRBV7-8	TRBJ2-1	few	NA	CASSFAGNKWNEQFF	TGTGCCAGCAGTTTTGCGGGAAATAAGTGGAATGAGCAGTTCTTC
TRBV6-1	TRBJ2-5	many	TRBD1	CASSVETDRAFQETQYF	TGTGCCAGCAGTGTTGAGACAGACAGGGCCTTCCAAGAGACCCAGTACTTC
TRBV28	TRBJ2-4	NA	NA	CATRKNIQYF	TGTGCTACCCGCAAAAACATTCAGTACTTC
TRBV20-1	TRBJ1-1	many	TRBD1	CSASKQGLLGTEAFF	TGCAGTGCTAGTAAACAGGGGCTTCTGGGAACTGAAGCTTTCTTT
TRBV28	TRBJ1-1	many	NA	CASSSPGLGNTEAFF	TGTGCCAGCAGTTCACCGGGACTCGGGAACACTGAAGCTTTCTTT
TRBV20-1	TRBJ1-5	NA	NA	CSARDLSGNYQPQHF	TGCAGTGCTAGAGATCTGTCAGGCAATTATCAGCCCCAGCATTTT
TRBV30	TRBJ2-7	NA	TRBD2	CAWTSGNYEQYF	TGTGCCTGGACTAGCGGAAACTACGAGCAGTACTTC
TRBV28	TRBJ2-1	few	TRBD2	CASRKRRGSRLDEQFF	TGTGCCAGCAGAAAAAGGCGCGGGAGCCGTCTGGATGAGCAGTTCTTC
TRBV6-1	TRBJ1-5	many	NA	CASSEAGPNNQPQHF	TGTGCCAGCAGTGAAGCGGGGCCGAACAATCAGCCCCAGCATTTT
TRBV6-6	TRBJ2-3	many	TRBD2	CASSYPGTSGRGSTDTQYF	TGTGCCAGCAGTTACCCCGGGACTAGCGGGAGGGGTAGCACAGATACGCAGTATTTT
TRBV10-1	TRBJ2-5	many	TRBD1	CASSHAGGETQYF	TGCGCCAGCAGCCACGCAGGGGGTGAGACCCAGTACTTC
TRBV28	TRBJ2-5	few	NA	CASRRLVETQYF	TGTGCCAGCCGTCGACTAGTAGAGACCCAGTACTTC
TRBV6-1	TRBJ2-5	many	NA	CASKQAQETQYF	TGTGCCAGCAAACAGGCCCAAGAGACCCAGTACTTC
TRBV7-9	TRBJ2-7	many	NA	CASSLGVGESGEQYF	TGTGCCAGCAGCCTAGGCGTGGGAGAGTCGGGCGAGCAGTACTTC
TRBV3-1	TRBJ2-5	NA	TRBD2	CASSQETVYAGLAGETQYF	TGTGCCAGCAGCCAAGAGACGGTGTACGCGGGACTAGCGGGAGAGACCCAGTACTTC
TRBV27	TRBJ1-6	few	NA	CASSLSFSLNSPLHF	TGTGCCAGCAGTTTATCGTTCAGTCTGAATTCACCCCTCCACTTT
TRBV7-3	TRBJ2-5	many	NA	CASSLGGTPQETQYF	TGTGCCAGCAGCTTAGGCGGGACACCCCAAGAGACCCAGTACTTC
TRBV20-1	TRBJ1-2	NA	NA	CSATWGGGADTF	NA
TRBV30	TRBJ1-3	many	NA	CAWSGQGRNTIYF	TGTGCCTGGAGTGGGCAGGGCCGAAACACCATATATTTT
TRBV7-2	TRBJ2-2	many	NA	CASSQELELFF	TGTGCCAGCAGCCAGGAACTGGAGCTGTTTTTT
TRBV20-1	TRBJ1-4	few	TRBD1	CSAAGPETGVEKLSF	TGCAGTGCTGCGGGGCCGGAGACAGGGGTGGAAAAACTGTCTTTT
TRBV2	TRBJ2-3	many	TRBD2	CASSENEWEGPPRTDTQYF	TGTGCCAGCAGTGAAAATGAGTGGGAGGGCCCCCCCCGCACAGATACGCAGTATTTT
TRBV7-9	TRBJ1-2	few	NA	CASSPNPPAYGYTF	TGTGCCAGCAGCCCCAATCCCCCGGCGTATGGCTACACCTTC
TRBV30	TRBJ1-1	many	NA	CAWSPPWGLNTEAFF	TGTGCCTGGAGTCCCCCGTGGGGGCTTAACACTGAAGCTTTCTTT
TRBV27	TRBJ2-7	few	TRBD2	CASSLQLAGAYEQYF	TGTGCCAGCAGTTTACAACTAGCGGGGGCCTACGAGCAGTACTTC
TRBV6-2/TRBV6-3	TRBJ1-1	many	TRBD1	CASSLGQLTEAFF	TGTGCCAGCAGCTTGGGACAGCTGACTGAAGCTTTCTTT
TRBV4-1	TRBJ1-6	NA	TRBD1	CASSLRTGNNSPLHF	TGCGCCAGCAGCCTGCGGACAGGAAATAATTCACCCCTCCACTTT
TRBV28	TRBJ2-3	many	TRBD1	CASSAPGQPTDTQYF	TGTGCCAGCAGTGCCCCGGGACAGCCCACAGATACGCAGTATTTT
TRBV7-9	TRBJ1-1	many	TRBD1	CASSFGDRDVVAEAFF	TGTGCCAGCAGCTTCGGAGACAGGGACGTCGTCGCTGAAGCTTTCTTT